This TCR beta chain was documented in a study of T cell changes during pregnancy in multiple sclerosis. CDR1 SGDLS and CDR2 YYNGEE come from the germline V gene. CDR3 length: 15 residues. Trimming left V 7 bases short and J 2 bases short, with 18 bases between. Repertoires were generated with immunoSEQ multiplex PCR, while TCRdb's copy carries only in-frame clones and drops some. The data hold about 50,000 clones, with about 91% observed a single time. This TCR was sampled from a female donor with multiple sclerosis, enrolled in a pregnancy study. The material sequenced was CD8+ T cells from peripheral blood mononuclear cells, taken after pregnancy. This chain connects TRBV9 to TRBJ2-5; D remains unclear. CDR3 sequence: CASGSGPPDQETQYF. The CDR3 DNA sequence: TGTGCCAGCGGATCTGGGCCTCCCGATCAAGAGACCCAGTACTTC.